This T cell receptor (beta chain) originates from a study of regulatory T cells in long-lasting Graves disease. Building the TCR beta libraries relied on iRepertoire HTBI primers, and CDR3 regions underwent Arm-PCR. MiXCR, run by TCRdb on the multiplex PCR reads, gives a single entry per CDR3 protein. The sample consists of about 460,000 distinct CDR3 sequences, 22% of them appearing once. Sample time point: persistent/refractory GD, antithyroid drugs over 5 years with positive TRAb. Isolated PBMC RNA provided the starting material for the TCR library. Xi'an, China, was home to the endocrinology department that provided patients. The V end lost 0 bases, the J end lost 6 bases, and 5 bases lay between the germline ends. Germline lookup yields CDR1 DFQATT and CDR2 SNEGSKA (reference sequence). CDR3 length: 11 residues. Findings and caveats of the study: Whereas 966 public clonotypes were shared by new patients, persistent patients shared more, at roughly 2,500.

Notes on this clonotype: Its antigen is not identified.

This chain uses TRBV20-1 with TRBJ1-2; the D is unclear. The receptor's source is a female donor with Graves disease. The sample here was peripheral blood mononuclear cells (PBMCs), taken when the disease was refractory, from a patient treated with antithyroid drugs. This chain's CDR3 is CSARDGNGYTF. CDR3 DNA: TGCAGTGCTAGAGACGGGAATGGCTACACCTTC.